Listed below are T cell receptor beta chains from one sample, sequenced in a study of T cells in Graves' hyperthyroidism and ophthalmopathy. Each CDR3 protein is one row after TCRdb ran MiXCR on the multiplex PCR reads. The repertoire holds hundreds of thousands of distinct CDR3 sequences, with about a sixth as singletons. Sequenced: blood. The source of these receptors is a woman aged 18-30 years with Graves' ophthalmopathy. CDR3s include the opening cysteine and the closing phenylalanine or tryptophan.

v_call cdr3_length cdr3_aa
TRBV7-6 16 CASSPQRTGTYEKLFF
TRBV20-1 16 CSARDFDPFDTDTQYF
TRBV20-1 14 CSARERAATEKLFF
TRBV14 14 CASSQVQGGGELFF
TRBV28 14 CASSLRTGTGGYTF
TRBV6-1 14 CASSPGIYTGELFF
TRBV29-1 11 CSPKSYNEQFF
TRBV4-1 18 CASSQGAKESSGANVLTF
TRBV6-1 13 CASSEAGFYEQYF
TRBV28 14 CASSLWDRGTEAFF
TRBV28 15 CASLGGGASTDTQYF
TRBV6-2/TRBV6-3 20 CASSPRTGERLAVAKNIQYF
TRBV28 15 CASSLASGRTYEQYF
TRBV28 14 CASRPSGSSYEQYF
TRBV11-2 14 CASSLEGLFNEQFF
TRBV6-1 15 CASSPPGQVVYEQYF
TRBV11-3 13 CASSFGYNSPLHF
TRBV14 15 CASSDRTGIQETQYF
TRBV28 15 CASSLSGTRTDTQYF
TRBV28 13 CASLQGPGLEQYF
TRBV30 18 CAWSVLHDSSHPNCGYTF
TRBV5-1 16 CASSLPLAGGPDEQFF
TRBV6-5 18 CASSYPSSGSGGANEQFF
TRBV7-9 15 CASSFSSENTGELFF
TRBV7-2 15 CASRSGQGPGNTIYF
TRBV12-3/TRBV12-4 14 CASSLKGGFSEAFF
TRBV5-5 15 CASSRQGAANEKLFF
TRBV28 14 CASRRTGQAYGYTF
TRBV6-5 15 CASSYTPSAYNEQFF
TRBV14 15 CASSQETGGRNIQYF
TRBV11-2 15 CASSLTSRENTEAFF
TRBV11-1 16 CASSTRLAGGTDTQYF
TRBV20-1 14 CSARELAGADTQYF